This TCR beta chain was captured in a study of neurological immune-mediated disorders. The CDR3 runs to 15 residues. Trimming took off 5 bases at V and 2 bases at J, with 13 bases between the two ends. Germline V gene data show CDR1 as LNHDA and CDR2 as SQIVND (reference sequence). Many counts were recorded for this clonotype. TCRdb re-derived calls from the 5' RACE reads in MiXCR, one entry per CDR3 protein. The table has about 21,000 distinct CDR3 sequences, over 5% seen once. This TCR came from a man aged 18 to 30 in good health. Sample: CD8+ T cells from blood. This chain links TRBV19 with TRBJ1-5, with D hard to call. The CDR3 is CASSADPPGNQPQHF. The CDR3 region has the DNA TGTGCCAGTAGTGCTGACCCTCCCGGCAATCAGCCCCAGCATTTT.